The TCR beta chain under discussion was sequenced for a study of T cells in Graves' hyperthyroidism and ophthalmopathy. This clonotype turned up a few times. Its antigen is undetermined. Exclusion of patients followed from uncontrolled infection, other autoimmune disease, pregnancy or lactation. This CDR3 region has 13 residues. The germline V and J ends were trimmed by 2 bases and 6 bases, with 8 bases remaining between them. CDR1 is MNHNY and CDR2 is SVGAGI in the germline V gene (reference sequence). Study conclusions and caveats: Also found in blood were most expanded thyroid clonotypes above 0.001. Ophthalmopathy got predicted by the model a median approximately 6.4 months before its onset. A model of 13 V-J features distinguished ophthalmopathy from stable hyperthyroidism.

RNA transcripts were the template for amplifying TCR beta CDR3 regions. TCR CDR3 regions were first amplified by RT-PCR with HTBI primers. Using its own MiXCR run on the multiplex PCR reads, TCRdb lists one record per CDR3 protein. Among 500,000 to 600,000 distinct CDR3 sequences listed, 46% were seen once. This sequence joins TRBV6-6 and TRBJ1-5, with D maybe TRBD1 (6 bases). The sequenced sample was peripheral blood or thyroid tissue (not recorded which). This TCR was recovered from an adult woman with Graves' disease, either hyperthyroidism or ophthalmopathy (not recorded which). The DNA of the CDR3 is TGTGCCAGCAGTTACGACAGGACTCAGCCCCAGCATTTT. Residues: CASSYDRTQPQHF.